Listed here are 12 T cell receptor beta chains from one sample, sequenced in a study of shared clonotypes between healthy human individuals. Only CD45RO-negative cells positively selected for CCR7 counted as naive CD8 cells, so terminally differentiated effector memory CD45RA+ cells were excluded. Clones were sequenced by immunoSEQ multiplex PCR, and TCRdb holds only the in-frame ones, with some missing. The table includes 1.5 million to 2.5 million clones, approximately 95% detected once. The source material was naive CD8+ T cells sorted from blood. The source of these receptors is a man in his late teens or twenties in good health.

This chain connects TRBV4-1 to TRBJ1-2; tentatively, D is TRBD1 (5 bases). The CDR3 length is 16 residues. The germline gives CDR1 MGHRA, CDR2 YSYEKL. Trimming left V 0 bases short and J 6 bases short, with 17 bases between. The CDR3 loop reads CASSQEYSAPGDGYTF. The CDR3 DNA sequence: TGCGCCAGCAGCCAAGAGTATTCCGCGCCGGGGGATGGCTACACCTTC.

The chain uses TRBV27 and TRBJ2-6; weak D call: TRBD2 (6 bases). The CDR3 runs to 15 residues. Germline-derived CDR1 and CDR2 are MNHEY and SMNVEV (reference sequence). Deletions cut 9 bases from V and 2 bases from J, with 14 bases between. The CDR3 DNA sequence: TGTGCCAGTGGATCGGGGGTTACTGGGGCCAACGTCCTGACTTTC. The encoded protein is CASGSGVTGANVLTF.

This clone has just a few counts. The chain recombines TRBV19 with TRBJ1-6; 7 nucleotides agree with TRBD1. The V and J ends lost 5 bases and 7 bases, in that order; junction bases with no gene match: 5. The CDR3 sequence is 14 residues long. The germline gives CDR1 LNHDA, CDR2 SQIVND (reference sequence). The CDR3 nucleotides are TGTGCCAGTAGTGACAGGGCCTTCAATTCACCCCTCCACTTT. This encodes CASSDRAFNSPLHF.

The chain recombines TRBV11-2 with TRBJ1-2; D is unresolved. Germline CDR1 SGHAT, CDR2 FQNNGV. V dropped 4 bases and J dropped 0 bases, with 9 bases sitting between them. The CDR3 spans 14 residues. The CDR3 DNA reads TGTGCCAGCAGCTCCCAGGTTTCTAACTATGGCTACACCTTC. Its translation is CASSSQVSNYGYTF. The complete variable domain, with remaining parts taken from reference TRBV11-2 and TRBJ1-2, reads EAGVAQSPRYKIIEKRQSVAFWCNPISGHATLYWYQQILGQGPKLLIQFQNNGVVDDSQLPKDRFSAERLKGVDSTLKIQPAKLEDSAVYLCASSSQVSNYGYTFGSGTRLTVV.

This chain connects TRBV27 to TRBJ2-1; a possible D gene is TRBD2 (7 bases). From germline, CDR1 is MNHEY and CDR2 SMNVEV (reference sequence). V lost 7 bases and J lost 9, with 19 bases in between. The CDR3 consists of 14 residues. CDR3 protein: CASTVVGGHGEQFF. The DNA of the CDR3 is TGTGCCAGCACCGTGGTGGGGGGGCATGGTGAGCAGTTCTTC.

The chain is built from TRBV4-3 and TRBJ2-7; 7 nucleotides align to TRBD1. The J segment lost 2 bases and the V segment lost 1 base, leaving 2 bases of the junction unmatched. Germline V gives CDR1 LGHNA, CDR2 YSLEER. CDR3 length: 14 amino acids. CDR3 sequence (DNA): TGCGCCAGCAGCCAAGCACAGGGGCCCTACGAGCAGTACTTC. This codes for CASSQAQGPYEQYF.

The sample holds one count of this clone. This rearrangement joins TRBV5-8 to TRBJ1-1, with D maybe TRBD1 (6 bases). CDR3 length: 14 amino acids. Germline lookup yields CDR1 SGHTS and CDR2 YDEGEE. V lost 2 bases and J lost 1, with 9 bases in between. The CDR3: CASSFGRGNTEAFF. DNA for the CDR3: TGTGCCAGCAGCTTCGGCAGGGGGAACACTGAAGCTTTCTTT.

This rearrangement joins TRBV4-1 to TRBJ2-1; D unclear. CDR1 MGHRA and CDR2 YSYEKL come from the germline V gene. This CDR3 contains 15 residues. V was pared by 0 bases and J by 6 bases, with 12 bases between. The CDR3 DNA sequence: TGCGCCAGCAGCCAAGATCTACGGGCAGCCAATGAGCAGTTCTTC. Protein sequence: CASSQDLRAANEQFF.

V usage is TRBV29-1 and J usage is TRBJ1-4; no reliable D call. The V gene's germline CDR1 is SQVTM and CDR2 ANQGSEA. The CDR3 runs to 11 residues. The V end was cut by 6 bases, the J end by 5 bases, with 7 bases between. In DNA, the CDR3 is TGCAGCGTCTTGTCAAATGAAAAACTGTTTTTT. It translates to CSVLSNEKLFF.

The rearrangement links TRBV27 to TRBJ1-2; TRBD1 is a possible D gene (5 bases). Trimming removed 5 bases at V and 8 bases at J, with 18 bases between. Germline V CDR1 and CDR2: MNHEY, SMNVEV (reference sequence). CDR3 length: 14 residues. This CDR3 is CASSLVGTLEGYTF. CDR3 bases: TGTGCCAGCAGTCTGGTAGGGACTTTGGAGGGCTACACCTTC.

The J gene is TRBJ2-1, the V gene TRBV11-3; TRBD1 matches at 7 bases. CDR1 and CDR2 (germline): SGHNT, YENEEA. J gave up 4 bases and V 0 bases, and 3 bases lay outside the gene matches. CDR3 size: 15 residues. The CDR3 loop reads CASSLDQGDYNEQFF. The CDR3 DNA sequence: TGTGCCAGCAGCTTAGACCAGGGGGATTACAATGAGCAGTTCTTC.

The chain employs TRBV9 and TRBJ1-1, with a tentative D call TRBD1 (5 bases). V was cut by 4 bases and J by 0 bases, with 10 bases left in between. The length of the CDR3 is 14 residues. Germline V gene lookup returns CDR1 SGDLS and CDR2 YYNGEE. In nucleotides, the CDR3 is TGTGCCAGCAGCACGGGGGGTATGAACACTGAAGCTTTCTTT. Protein: CASSTGGMNTEAFF.